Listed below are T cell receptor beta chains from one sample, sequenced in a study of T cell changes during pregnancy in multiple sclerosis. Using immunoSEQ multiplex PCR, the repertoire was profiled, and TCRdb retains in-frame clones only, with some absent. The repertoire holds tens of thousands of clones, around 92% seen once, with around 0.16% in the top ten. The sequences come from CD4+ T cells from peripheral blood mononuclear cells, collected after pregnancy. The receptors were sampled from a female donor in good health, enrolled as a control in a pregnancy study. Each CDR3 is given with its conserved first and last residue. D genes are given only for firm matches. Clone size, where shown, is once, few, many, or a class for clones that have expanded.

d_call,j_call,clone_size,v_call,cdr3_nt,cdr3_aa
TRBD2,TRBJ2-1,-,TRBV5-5,TGTGCCAGCAGCTCTAGAACCGGACTAGCGGGGGTATTCGGAAATGAGCAGTTCTTC,CASSSRTGLAGVFGNEQFF
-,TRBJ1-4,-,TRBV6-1,TGTGCCAGCAGTGAAGCCCCGATGACCAGGCATGAAAAACTGTTTTTT,CASSEAPMTRHEKLFF
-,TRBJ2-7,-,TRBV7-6,TGTGCCAGCAGCTTGGGGGGTACTGTTTACGAGCAGTACTTC,CASSLGGTVYEQYF
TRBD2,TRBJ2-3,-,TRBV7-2,TGTGCCAGCAGCTTAGGGGTACGGGGGGGCATCGCAGATACGCAGTATTTT,CASSLGVRGGIADTQYF
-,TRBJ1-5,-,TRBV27,TGTGCCAGCAGTAAACGGGGGGGAGACCAGCCCCAGCATTTT,CASSKRGGDQPQHF
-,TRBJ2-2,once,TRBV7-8,TGTGCCAGCAGCTATATATCCGGTGGGGAGCTGTTTTTT,CASSYISGGELFF
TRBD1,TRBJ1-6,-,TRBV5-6,TGTGCCAGCAGCCTCGGCGGGACAGATAATTCACCCCTCCACTTT,CASSLGGTDNSPLHF
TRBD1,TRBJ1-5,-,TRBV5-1,TGCGCCAGCAGCTGGGGGACAGACAATCAGCCCCAGCATTTT,CASSWGTDNQPQHF
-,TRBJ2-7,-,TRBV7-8,TGTGCCAGCAGCTTAGGTAGAGGGACTTCCTACGAGCAGTACTTC,CASSLGRGTSYEQYF
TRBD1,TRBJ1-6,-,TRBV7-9,TGTGCCAGCAGCCCAGGGACAGGAGTGAATTCACCCCTCCACTTT,CASSPGTGVNSPLHF
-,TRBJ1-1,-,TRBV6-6,TGCGCCAGTTTGTGGGGCCACATGAACACTGAAGCTTTCTTT,CASLWGHMNTEAFF
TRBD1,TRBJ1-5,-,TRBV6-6,TGTGCCAGCAGGGACACAGGGGGACGGCCCCAGCATTTT,CASRDTGGRPQHF
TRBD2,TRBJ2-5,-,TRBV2,TGTGCCAGCAGTTCCGGGACTAGGTCCATAGGGACCCAGTACTTC,CASSSGTRSIGTQYF
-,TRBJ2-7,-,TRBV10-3,TGTGCCATCAGTGAGATCTACGGGACCTACGAGCAGTACTTC,CAISEIYGTYEQYF
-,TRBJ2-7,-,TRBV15,TGTGCCACCAGCAGAGAAAACTCTGGCGAGCAGTACTTC,CATSRENSGEQYF
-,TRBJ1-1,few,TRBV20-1,TGCAGTGCTCCAGGGAACACTGAAGCTTTCTTT,CSAPGNTEAFF
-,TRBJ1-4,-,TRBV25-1,TGTGCCAGCAGCACAGCCTCCGCAACTAATGAAAAACTGTTTTTT,CASSTASATNEKLFF
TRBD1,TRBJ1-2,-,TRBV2,TGTGCCAGCAGGGGACAGGGAAACTATGGCTACACCTTC,CASRGQGNYGYTF
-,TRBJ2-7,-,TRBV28,TGTGCCAGCAGTTTCCGCGGGGCCTACGAGCAGTACTTC,CASSFRGAYEQYF
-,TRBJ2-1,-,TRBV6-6,TGTGCCAGCCGGGGTAGTGAGCAGTTCTTC,CASRGSEQFF
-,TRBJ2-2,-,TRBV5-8,TGTGCCAGCAGCTGGGAAGGACTCCCCAGAGCCGGGGAGCTGTTTTTT,CASSWEGLPRAGELFF
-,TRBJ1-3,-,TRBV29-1,TGCAGCGTTCACTCTGGAAACACCATATATTTT,CSVHSGNTIYF
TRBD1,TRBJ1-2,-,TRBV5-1,TGCGCCAGCAGCTTCAGGGGGGAAAGGGGTGGCTACACCTTC,CASSFRGERGGYTF
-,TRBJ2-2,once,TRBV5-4,TGTGCCAGCAGCTCAACAGGGAAGGGGACCGGGGAGCTGTTTTTT,CASSSTGKGTGELFF
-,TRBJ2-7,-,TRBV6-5,TGTGCCAGCAGTTACAGCGGAACTGGGATCCCCCTACGCCAGTACTTC,CASSYSGTGIPLRQYF
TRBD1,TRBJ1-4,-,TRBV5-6,TGTGCCAGCAGCTTGAGGGGGCGGGTTCTTGAAAAACTGTTTTTT,CASSLRGRVLEKLFF
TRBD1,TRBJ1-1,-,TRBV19,TGTGCCAGTATTAGGACAGGGTCTTTGAACACTGAAGCTTTCTTT,CASIRTGSLNTEAFF
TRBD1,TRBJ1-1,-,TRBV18,TGTGCCAGCTCAGGACAGGGGGCGAACACTGAAGCTTTCTTT,CASSGQGANTEAFF
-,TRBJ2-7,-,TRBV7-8,TGTGCCAGCAGCTTAGCCCAGTCTTGGCCGTACTTC,CASSLAQSWPYF
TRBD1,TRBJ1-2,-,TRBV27,TGTGCCAGCACCTTTTTGGACAGGTTAAACTATGGCTACACCTTC,CASTFLDRLNYGYTF
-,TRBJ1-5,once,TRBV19,TGTGCCAGTAGTATATATTCGGGGGGGAATCAGCCCCAGCATTTT,CASSIYSGGNQPQHF
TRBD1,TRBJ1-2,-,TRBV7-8,TGTGCCAGCAGCTTAAGGGACAGGGGGCTTCCCTATGGCTACACCTTC,CASSLRDRGLPYGYTF
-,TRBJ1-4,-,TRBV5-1,TGCGCCAGCAGCTCGGGGGGGAGTAATGAAAAACTGTTTTTT,CASSSGGSNEKLFF
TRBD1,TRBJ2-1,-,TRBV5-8,TGTGCCAGCAGCACTCTGACAGGGTCGTTCAATGAGCAGTTCTTC,CASSTLTGSFNEQFF
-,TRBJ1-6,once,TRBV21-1,TGTGCCAGCAGCCTATGGACAGGGGGTATCTATAATTCACCCCTCCACTTT,CASSLWTGGIYNSPLHF
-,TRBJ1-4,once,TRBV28,TGTGCCAGCAGTAGATCACAGACCGAAAAACTGTTTTTT,CASSRSQTEKLFF
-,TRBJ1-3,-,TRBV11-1,TGTGCCAGCAGCTTAGACCCGACTGCTGGAAACACCATATATTTT,CASSLDPTAGNTIYF
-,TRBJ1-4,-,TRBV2,TGTGCCAGCAGTGAAGGGTTCTGGCGGGAAAAACTGTTTTTT,CASSEGFWREKLFF
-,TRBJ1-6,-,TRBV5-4,TGTGCCAGCAATCCGGGACGGGAGAATTCACCCCTCCACTTT,CASNPGRENSPLHF
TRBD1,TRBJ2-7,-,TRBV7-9,TGTGCCAGCAGCCACACTCCGGGACAGGGTGTGCACGAGCAGTACTTC,CASSHTPGQGVHEQYF
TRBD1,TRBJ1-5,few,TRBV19,TGTGCCAGTAGTGCCGGACAGGGGGCGCGCAATCAGCCCCAGCATTTT,CASSAGQGARNQPQHF
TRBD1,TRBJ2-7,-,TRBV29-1,TGCAGCGTTGAGACAGGGAAACAAACCTACGAGCAGTACTTC,CSVETGKQTYEQYF
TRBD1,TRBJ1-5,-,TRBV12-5,TGTGCTAGTGGTACCGGACCTGGGACAGGGCGAAATCAGCCCCAGCATTTT,CASGTGPGTGRNQPQHF
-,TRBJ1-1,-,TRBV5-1,TGCGCCAGCAGCTTGCCAGCAGGAGGGTACATCACTGAAGCTTTCTTT,CASSLPAGGYITEAFF
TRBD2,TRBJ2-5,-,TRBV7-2,TGTGCCAGCAGCTTTATCTACTCGCGGGGGGCCTGGGGGGCCCAGTACTTC,CASSFIYSRGAWGAQYF
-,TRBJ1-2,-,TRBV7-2,TGTGCCAGCAGCTTCTCCGGTCGGGAGAGTGGCTACACCTTC,CASSFSGRESGYTF
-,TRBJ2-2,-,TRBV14,TGTGCCAGCAACAAACAGGGCCCGAACACCGGGGAGCTGTTTTTT,CASNKQGPNTGELFF
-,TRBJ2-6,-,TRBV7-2,TGTGCCAGCAGCTTAGGAAGACTCCACCCCGCTGGGGCCAACGTCCTGACTTTC,CASSLGRLHPAGANVLTF
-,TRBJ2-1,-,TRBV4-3,TGCGCCAGCAGCCAAGTTGGATCTCGTCAGGGGTCGTTCAATGAGCAGTTCTTC,CASSQVGSRQGSFNEQFF
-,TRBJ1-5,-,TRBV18,TGTGCCAGCTCACCACCGGGCAGGGGCAATCAGCCCCAGCATTTT,CASSPPGRGNQPQHF
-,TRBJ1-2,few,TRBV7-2,TGTGCCAGCAGAAGTTGGGTAGGGGCGCATCAGGACTACACCTTC,CASRSWVGAHQDYTF
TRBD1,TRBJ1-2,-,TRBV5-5,TGTGCCAGCAGCTCGACAGGGACTAACTATGGCTACACCTTC,CASSSTGTNYGYTF
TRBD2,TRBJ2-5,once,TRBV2,TGTGCCAGTAAACGTCGGGAGGGGGGGCGAGAGACCCAGTACTTC,CASKRREGGRETQYF
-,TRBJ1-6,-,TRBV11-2,TGTGCCAGCAGCCCCGGTCTGAGCTCCTATAATTCACCCCTCCACTTT,CASSPGLSSYNSPLHF
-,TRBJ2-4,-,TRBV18,TGTGCCAGCTCACCCCAGTTAGCCAAAAACATTCAGTACTTC,CASSPQLAKNIQYF
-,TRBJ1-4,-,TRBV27,TGTGCCAGCAGTTTAAGTCCCAGGACAGAAAATGAAAAACTGTTTTTT,CASSLSPRTENEKLFF
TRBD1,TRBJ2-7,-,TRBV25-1,TGTGCCAGCTCCGGGACAGGGAGCGAGCAGTACTTC,CASSGTGSEQYF